This T cell receptor (beta chain) was captured by sequencing in a study of blood T cell repertoires in COVID-19. The CDR3 is 14 amino acids. CDR1 and CDR2 from the germline V gene are SGHRS and YFSETQ. Trimming took off 4 bases at V and 1 base at J, with 11 bases between the two ends. Some clones are missing from TCRdb's copy, which holds only in-frame ones; the method was immunoSEQ multiplex PCR. The sample holds about 130,000 clones, around 73% seen once. Sequencing used peripheral blood. The receptor was isolated from a man aged 55 to 70 who had recovered from COVID-19. V and J are TRBV5-1 and TRBJ1-1, with D possibly being TRBD1 (5 bases). CDR3: CASSKSTENTEAFF. CDR3 DNA: TGCGCCAGCAGCAAATCGACAGAGAACACTGAAGCTTTCTTT.